The rows below give T cell receptor beta chains drawn from one sample of a study of blood T cell repertoires in COVID-19. Sequenced by immunoSEQ multiplex PCR; TCRdb stores in-frame clones only, minus some. The table records more than 65,000 clones, 80% to 85% of them present only once. Sequenced sample: peripheral blood. These receptors were obtained from a woman over 75 with acute or convalescent COVID-19. Each CDR3 is given without its conserved first and last residue. Each record gives: J gene, V gene, CDR3 protein.

J: TRBJ1-1; V: TRBV5-1; CDR3: ASSLAAAGREAF
J: TRBJ1-1; V: TRBV30; CDR3: AWEQWGEGTEAF
J: TRBJ2-1; V: TRBV19; CDR3: ASSGYQSGEQF
J: TRBJ2-1; V: TRBV27; CDR3: ASSAQDSYNEQF
J: TRBJ1-5; V: TRBV2; CDR3: ASTQGGNQPQH
J: TRBJ1-2; V: TRBV5-1; CDR3: ASSLVSGNYGYT
J: TRBJ1-5; V: TRBV18; CDR3: ASSLFEDQPQH
J: TRBJ2-3; V: TRBV4-1; CDR3: ASSQDFPPVTDTQY
J: TRBJ1-1; V: TRBV10-3; CDR3: AVRQGDDTEAF
J: TRBJ1-1; V: TRBV11-3; CDR3: ASSLGAGYTEAF
J: TRBJ2-1; V: TRBV6-5; CDR3: ASSYYGDEQF
J: TRBJ1-5; V: TRBV9; CDR3: ASSVGQGVTQPQH
J: TRBJ1-2; V: TRBV19; CDR3: ASSMDRGNYGYT
J: TRBJ2-7; V: TRBV11-2; CDR3: ASSFGRGGDEQY
J: TRBJ2-1; V: TRBV7-2; CDR3: ASSPDGRGKGGEQF
J: TRBJ1-2; V: TRBV20-1; CDR3: SASYRGYSRDGYT
J: TRBJ2-7; V: TRBV10-2; CDR3: ASRPRQGAYYEQY
J: TRBJ1-1; V: TRBV6-6; CDR3: ASSPSFEAF
J: TRBJ2-1; V: TRBV6-2/TRBV6-3; CDR3: ASSRGGVNEQF